The 21 T cell receptor beta chains listed next were all sequenced from one sample in a study. Treg sorting used a CD4+CD25+CD127-/low gate. TCRdb ran MiXCR on the 5' RACE reads and lists one entry per CDR3 protein. Here the sample spans approximately 12,000 distinct CDR3 sequences, roughly 51% being singletons. The sequenced sample was tumor-infiltrating Tregs sorted from the breast tumor. These TCRs come from a female donor with breast cancer.

This clonotype is a singleton in its sample. The rearrangement links TRBV19 to TRBJ2-7; 7 nucleotides agree with TRBD1. Looked up from germline, CDR1 is LNHDA and CDR2 is SQIVND (reference sequence). The CDR3 runs 14 residues. J was trimmed by 2 bases and V by 1 base; bases with no gene match: 2. The CDR3 sequence is CASSIGQGAYEQYF. The CDR3 DNA sequence: TGTGCCAGTAGTATAGGTCAGGGGGCCTACGAGCAGTACTTC.

The chain carries TRBV10-3 and TRBJ2-5; 9 bases fit TRBD2. The germline CDR1 and CDR2 sequences are ENHRY and SYGVKD. The CDR3 is 16 amino acids. V shed 4 bases and J 6 bases; nucleotides not matched to a gene: 12. The CDR3 nucleotides read TGTGCCATCAGTGCGGAGGCGGGGGGGACTACGAAGACCCAGTACTTC. Protein sequence: CAISAEAGGTTKTQYF.

This clonotype was detected only a few times. J is TRBJ2-7 and V is TRBV11-1; D assignment may be TRBD1 or TRBD2 (5 bases each). The V gene lost 4 bases and the J gene lost 7 bases, with 14 bases spanning the gap. Germline CDR1 is SGHAT and CDR2 is FQDESV (reference sequence). The CDR3 is 13 residues long. CDR3: CASSYRRGWEQYV. CDR3 bases: TGTGCCAGCAGCTATCGACGGGGCTGGGAGCAGTACGTC.

This clonotype is a singleton in its sample. The gene calls are TRBV20-1 and TRBJ2-1; TRBD1 aligns across 7 bases. The CDR3 is 13 amino acids. Germline-derived CDR1 and CDR2 are DFQATT and SNEGSKA (reference sequence). Losses at the gene ends were 6 bases for V and 6 bases for J; bases not matched to a gene: 8. CDR3 in amino acids: CSATRDSLNEQFF. DNA for the CDR3: TGCAGTGCCACCCGGGACAGCCTCAATGAGCAGTTCTTC.

This clonotype occurred a few times. V gene TRBV5-4 combines with J gene TRBJ1-2; perhaps TRBD1 as D (6 bases). Deletions cut 4 bases from V and 4 bases from J, with 23 bases between. The CDR3 extends over 17 amino acids. The germline gives CDR1 SGHNT, CDR2 YYREEE (reference sequence). The CDR3 DNA is TGTGCCAGCAGCCCCCGCACCGGGGGGGCCCTTGTCTATGGCTACACCTTC. It translates to CASSPRTGGALVYGYTF.

This clonotype showed up just a few times. The chain combines TRBV9 with TRBJ2-3; D unresolved. Germline V gene sequence: CDR1 SGDLS, CDR2 YYNGEE. The V gene lost 0 bases and the J gene lost 2 bases, with 4 bases spanning the gap. The CDR3 is made up of 13 amino acids. CDR3 loop: CASSVGFTDTQYF. The DNA for the CDR3 is TGTGCCAGCAGCGTAGGTTTCACAGATACGCAGTATTTT.

This chain joins TRBV20-1 and TRBJ2-2; TRBD1 aligns across 7 bases. V gave up 5 bases and J gave up 4 bases; unmatched junction bases: 10. Per the germline V gene, CDR1 is DFQATT and CDR2 is SNEGSKA (reference sequence). CDR3 length: 15 amino acids. The DNA for the CDR3 is TGCAGTGCTCCCCGACAGGGTCGGGGCACCGGGGAGCTGTTTTTT. It yields the protein CSAPRQGRGTGELFF.

This clonotype was picked up a small number of times. This chain joins TRBV7-3 and TRBJ1-2, with D maybe TRBD1 (5 bases). Germline values: CDR1 SGHTA, CDR2 FQGTGA. V lost 8 bases, J lost 3 bases, and 16 bases lay in between. The CDR3 spans 14 residues. For the CDR3, the DNA is TGTGCCAGCCGCGGGGACCCCAATGACTATGGCTACACCTTC. The encoded protein is CASRGDPNDYGYTF.

The J gene is TRBJ2-7, the V gene TRBV7-2, with D possibly TRBD2 on 6 matching bases. CDR3 size: 15 residues. Germline V gives CDR1 SGHTA, CDR2 FQGNSA. Trimming cost V 5 bases and J 0 bases, with 14 bases left between them. DNA of the CDR3: TGTGCCAGCAGCCCAACCGGGAGAATCTCCTACGAGCAGTACTTC. Protein sequence: CASSPTGRISYEQYF.

V usage is TRBV7-2 and J usage is TRBJ2-7; 7 bases line up with TRBD1. CDR3 length: 15 amino acids. The V gene's germline CDR1 is SGHTA and CDR2 FQGNSA. The trim removed 1 base at V and 4 bases at J, leaving 7 bases unmatched. CDR3 sequence (DNA): TGTGCCAGCAGCTTAGGCCCGGGACAGACTTACGAGCAGTACGTC. Amino acid sequence: CASSLGPGQTYEQYV.

This clonotype was observed a few times. J is TRBJ2-4 and V is TRBV6-1, with D perhaps matching TRBD1 (6 bases). CDR1 MNHNS and CDR2 SASEGT come from the germline V gene. This CDR3 has 16 amino acids. Trimming took 6 bases from V and 1 from J, leaving 16 bases between them. In nucleotides, the CDR3 is TGTGCCAGCAGCGAACTCGGCACAGGGGCCAAAAACATTCAGTACTTC. It codes for CASSELGTGAKNIQYF.

V is TRBV14 and J is TRBJ2-1; 8 bases line up with TRBD1. CDR3 length: 16 amino acids. The J segment lost 2 bases and the V segment lost 0 bases, leaving 3 bases of the junction unmatched. Germline CDR1 is SGHDN and CDR2 is FVKESK. CDR3 nucleotide sequence: TGTGCCAGCAGCCAAGATCCGACAGGGGCCTACAATGAGCAGTTCTTC. This translates into CASSQDPTGAYNEQFF.

Relative to its sample, this clonotype is medium-sized (0.01 to 0.1%). The rearrangement links TRBV7-9 to TRBJ2-5, with 8 bases identical to TRBD1. J gave up 4 bases and V 3 bases, and 4 bases lay outside the gene matches. The germline V gene has CDR1 SEHNR and CDR2 FQNEAQ (reference sequence). The CDR3 length is 14 residues. CDR3 DNA: TGTGCCAGCAGCTTGGACAGGGTCCCAGAGACCCAGTACTTC. Its translation: CASSLDRVPETQYF.

The rearrangement links TRBV7-6 to TRBJ2-3, with D possibly being TRBD2 (5 bases). Germline V CDR1 and CDR2: SGHVS, FNYEAQ. V lost 5 bases and J 0 bases, leaving 15 bases between the germline ends. The CDR3 has 16 residues. CDR3 nucleotide sequence: TGTGCCAGCAGCCGAGGGCCGGGGTTAAGCACAGATACGCAGTATTTT. This encodes CASSRGPGLSTDTQYF. Complete variable domain (other parts from reference TRBV7-6 and TRBJ2-3): GAGVSQSPRYKVTKRGQDVALRCDPISGHVSLYWYRQALGQGPEFLTYFNYEAQQDKSGLPNDRFSAERPEGSISTLTIQRTEQRDSAMYRCASSRGPGLSTDTQYFGPGTRLTVL.

This clonotype showed up just a few times. The V call is TRBV7-2, the J call TRBJ2-1; D unclear. This CDR3 is 13 amino acids long. The V gene lost 2 bases and the J gene lost 4 bases, with 6 bases spanning the gap. CDR1 SGHTA and CDR2 FQGNSA come from the germline V gene. CDR3 DNA sequence: TGTGCCAGCAGCTTATCTAGGTACAATGAGCAGTTCTTC. Its translation is CASSLSRYNEQFF. The entire variable domain, with the rest obtained from reference TRBV7-2 and TRBJ2-1, is as follows: GAGVSQSPSNKVTEKGKDVELRCDPISGHTALYWYRQSLGQGLEFLIYFQGNSAPDKSGLPSDRFSAERTGGSVSTLTIQRTQQEDSAVYLCASSLSRYNEQFFGPGTRLTVL.

The chain carries TRBV18 and TRBJ1-2; D ambiguous. Germline assignment: CDR1 KGHSH and CDR2 LQKENI. Trimming took 0 bases from V and 0 from J, leaving 8 bases between them. The CDR3 is 15 residues long. In DNA form, the CDR3 reads TGTGCCAGCTCACCACCGCGGCTCGCTAACTATGGCTACACCTTC. It translates to CASSPPRLANYGYTF.

The J gene is TRBJ2-3, the V gene TRBV29-1, with 9 bases lining up with TRBD2. V trimming: 6 bases; J trimming: 2 bases; junction bases outside the gene matches: 6. Germline values: CDR1 SQVTM, CDR2 ANQGSEA. The CDR3 contains 14 residues. DNA for the CDR3: TGCAGCGTAGTTCTAGCGGGACCCACAGATACGCAGTATTTT. As protein: CSVVLAGPTDTQYF.

In this sample, this clonotype turned up once. The V gene is TRBV5-1, the J gene TRBJ2-1, with D possibly being TRBD1 (6 bases). Trimming took off 4 bases at V and 13 bases at J, with 15 bases between the two ends. This CDR3 contains 12 residues. Germline loops: CDR1 SGHRS, CDR2 YFSETQ. The CDR3 loop reads CASSAQGPLQFF. DNA of the CDR3: TGCGCCAGCAGCGCCCAGGGGCCTCTCCAGTTCTTC.

The chain couples TRBV11-2 to TRBJ2-3; no firm D call. Germline V CDR1 and CDR2: SGHAT, FQNNGV. Trimming removed 2 bases at V and 2 bases at J, with 2 bases between. CDR3 length: 12 residues. In nucleotides, the CDR3 is TGTGCCAGCAGCTTATTCACAGATACGCAGTATTTT. Translation gives CASSLFTDTQYF.

DNA for the CDR3: TGTGCCAGCAGTCGAGGAGGGCAGGAACGAGACTATGGCTACACCTTC. It is translated as CASSRGGQERDYGYTF. The genes are TRBV28 and TRBJ1-2; D ambiguous. Germline CDR1 and CDR2: MDHEN and SYDVKM. The CDR3 covers 16 residues. Trimming stripped 5 bases from V and 3 bases from J, with 19 bases between.

The chain recombines TRBV4-2 with TRBJ1-6; D remains unclear. Germline CDR1 LGHNA, CDR2 YNFKEQ. The CDR3 sequence is 15 residues long. With 1 base removed from V and 8 bases from J, the gap between germline ends came to 12 bases. In nucleotides, the CDR3 is TGTGCCAGCAGCCAAGGCGCGGGGAGGGATTCACCCCTCCACTTT. Amino acid sequence: CASSQGAGRDSPLHF.